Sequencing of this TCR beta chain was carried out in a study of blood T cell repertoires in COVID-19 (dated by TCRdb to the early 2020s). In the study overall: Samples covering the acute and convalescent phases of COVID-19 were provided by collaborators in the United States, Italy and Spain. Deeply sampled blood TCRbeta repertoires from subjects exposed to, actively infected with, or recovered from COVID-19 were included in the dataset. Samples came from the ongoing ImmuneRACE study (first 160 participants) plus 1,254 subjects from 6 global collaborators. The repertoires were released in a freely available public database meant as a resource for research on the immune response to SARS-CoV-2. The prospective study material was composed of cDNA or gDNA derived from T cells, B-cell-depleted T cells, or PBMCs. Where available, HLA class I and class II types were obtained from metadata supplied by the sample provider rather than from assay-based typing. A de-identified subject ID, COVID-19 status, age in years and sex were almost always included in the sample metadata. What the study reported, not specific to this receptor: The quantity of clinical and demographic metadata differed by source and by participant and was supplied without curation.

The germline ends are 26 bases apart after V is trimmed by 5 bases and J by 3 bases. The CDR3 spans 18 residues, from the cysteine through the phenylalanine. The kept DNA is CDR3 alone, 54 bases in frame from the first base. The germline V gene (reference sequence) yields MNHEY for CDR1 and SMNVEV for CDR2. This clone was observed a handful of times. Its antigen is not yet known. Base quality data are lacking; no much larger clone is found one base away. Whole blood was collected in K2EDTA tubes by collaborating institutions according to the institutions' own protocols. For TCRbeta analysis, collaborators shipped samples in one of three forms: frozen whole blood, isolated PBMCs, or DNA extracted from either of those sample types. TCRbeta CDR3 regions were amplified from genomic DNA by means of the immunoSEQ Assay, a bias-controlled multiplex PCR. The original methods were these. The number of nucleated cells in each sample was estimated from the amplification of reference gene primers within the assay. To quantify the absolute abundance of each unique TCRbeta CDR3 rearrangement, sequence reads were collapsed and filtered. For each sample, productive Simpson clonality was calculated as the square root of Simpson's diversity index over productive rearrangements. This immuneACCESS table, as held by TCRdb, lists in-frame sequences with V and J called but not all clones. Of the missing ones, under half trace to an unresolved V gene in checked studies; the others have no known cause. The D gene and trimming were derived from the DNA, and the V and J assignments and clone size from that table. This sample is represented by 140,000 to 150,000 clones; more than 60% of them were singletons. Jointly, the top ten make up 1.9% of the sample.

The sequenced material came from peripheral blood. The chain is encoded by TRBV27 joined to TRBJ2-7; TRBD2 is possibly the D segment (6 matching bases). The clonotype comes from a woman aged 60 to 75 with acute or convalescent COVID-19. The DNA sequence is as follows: TGTGCCAGCAGTCGCGACCTCGGCTTAGGTAGCGGCAACTACGAGCAGTACTTC. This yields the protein CASSRDLGLGSGNYEQYF.